This T cell receptor beta chain was recorded in a study of CD8+ T cells in alopecia areata. Study at large: After 6 to 18 months of tofacitinib, follow-up continued 6 months off drug. The study's findings and limits: Many expanded lesional clones persisted in scalp and blood during tofacitinib.

Extracted RNA was reverse transcribed into cDNA, the sequencing template. Sequencing was performed with immunoSEQ multiplex PCR; in TCRdb, only in-frame clones are kept and a portion is missing. The sample yields 150,000 to 200,000 clones, 60% to 75% seen once. Worth noting for this clone: What it recognizes is unknown.

This CDR3 has 13 residues. Germline V gene lookup returns CDR1 SGHVS and CDR2 FNYEAQ. Trimming left V 0 bases short and J 6 bases short, with 9 bases between. Treatment of the sample: oral pan-JAK inhibitor, 5-10 mg twice daily. The source is a human donor with alopecia areata. Source: CD4+ T cells sorted from blood, taken at week 24, from a patient treated with tofacitinib. The gene calls are TRBV7-6 and TRBJ2-7; D is unresolved. The CDR3 sequence is CASSLAKSGEQYF. The CDR3 DNA sequence: TGTGCCAGCAGCTTAGCCAAATCGGGCGAGCAGTACTTC.